The sequence of this TCR beta chain was determined in a study of cytomegalovirus exposure and HLA in healthy donors. The CDR3 totals 13 residues. Germline V CDR1 and CDR2: SGHRS, YFSETQ. Trimming shortened V by 4 bases and J by 1 base, and 8 bases separated the two germline ends. This clone occurred once. PCR primers comprised 60 Vbeta and 13 Jbeta primers. Generated by immunoSEQ multiplex PCR, the TCRdb table keeps only in-frame clones and is missing some. The table lists 150,000 to 200,000 clones, 60% to 80% of them singletons. The sequence came from a man aged 18 to 35 in good health and CMV-seropositive. The chain uses TRBV5-1 and TRBJ2-5; D gene uncertain. Sequenced input: PBMCs. The CDR3 sequence is CASSIQFQETQYF. CDR3 nucleotides: TGCGCCAGCAGCATACAGTTCCAAGAGACCCAGTACTTC.